A single sample gave rise to the 10 T cell receptor beta chains below, sequenced in a study of T cell repertoires in cytomegalovirus infection. TCRdb independently ran MiXCR on the reads; one entry per CDR3 protein. Of some 940,000 distinct CDR3 sequences in the sample, roughly a third were seen once. These receptors have no identified antigens. The sample in question was cultured CD8+ T cells from PBMCs, obtained from culture after CMV antigen stimulation. The receptors shown here come from a human donor in good health (CMV status not recorded). Some clones in this sample may be carry-over from other donors' samples.

V and J are TRBV20-1 and TRBJ2-5; the D is unclear. With 1 base removed from V and 4 bases from J, the gap between germline ends came to 7 bases. CDR1 is DFQATT, CDR2 SNEGSKA, per germline (reference sequence). This CDR3 is built from 12 residues. The CDR3 nucleotides are TGCAGTGCTAGAGGCCCTCGAGAGACCCAGTACTTC. Protein sequence: CSARGPRETQYF.

V and J are TRBV6-6 and TRBJ2-2; possibly TRBD1 for D (6 bases). CDR1 and CDR2 (germline): MNHNY, SVGAGI (reference sequence). The CDR3 is made up of 13 amino acids. V was trimmed by 8 bases and J by 1 base, leaving 8 bases between them. CDR3 amino acids: CASEQGNTGELFF. CDR3 in DNA: TGTGCCAGCGAACAGGGGAACACCGGGGAGCTGTTTTTT.

To note about this clonotype: Sequence at one end of the junction differs from germline and may be a read error. The rearrangement joins TRBV6-5 to TRBJ2-3; perhaps TRBD1 as D (5 bases). CDR1 is MNHEY, CDR2 SVGAGI, per germline. The CDR3 covers 15 residues. CDR3 protein: CASSRTPLNTATQYF. DNA of the CDR3: TGTGCCAGCAGCCGGACACCACTAAACACAGCTACGCAGTATTTT.

This clonotype was counted only a few times. This chain links TRBV4-1 with TRBJ2-3, with 7 bases fitting TRBD2. The ends lost 3 bases at V and 2 bases at J; junction bases unmatched: 8. The CDR3 contains 16 residues. CDR1 is MGHRA, CDR2 YSYEKL, per germline. CDR3 bases: TGCGCCAGCAGCCACCCCAGGGAGGGGCCCACAGATACGCAGTATTTT. It yields the protein CASSHPREGPTDTQYF.

There are a few counts of this clonotype. The rearrangement joins TRBV19 to TRBJ2-2; the D is unclear. The CDR3 is made up of 10 amino acids. From germline, CDR1 is LNHDA and CDR2 SQIVND (reference sequence). The DNA for the CDR3 is TGTGCAGTAGGCCCCGGGGAGCTGTTTTTT. Residues: CAVGPGELFF.

This chain links TRBV6-6 with TRBJ2-7; D possibly corresponds to TRBD1 (6 bases). The V end lost 5 bases, the J end lost 5 bases, and 10 bases lay between the germline ends. Per the germline V gene, CDR1 is MNHNY and CDR2 is SVGAGI (reference sequence). CDR3 size: 12 residues. This CDR3 is CASSRDIHEQYV. The CDR3 coding sequence is TGTGCCAGCAGTCGGGACATCCACGAGCAGTACGTC.

This CDR3 reads CASSLKAPDGEFF. CDR3 nucleotides: TGTGCCAGCAGCCTCAAAGCCCCCGACGGGGAGTTCTTC. The chain combines TRBV7-9 with TRBJ2-1; D may be TRBD2 (5 bases). Germline V gives CDR1 SEHNR, CDR2 FQNEAQ (reference sequence). This CDR3 is built from 13 residues. The V end lost 5 bases, the J end lost 14 bases, and 19 bases lay between the germline ends. Looking up the rest from reference TRBV7-9 and TRBJ2-1 gives the full variable domain: DTGVSQNPRHKITKRGQNVTFRCDPISEHNRLYWYRQTLGQGPEFLTYFQNEAQLEKSRLLSDRFSAERPKGSFSTLEIQRTEQGDSAMYLCASSLKAPDGEFFGPGTRLTVL.

This sequence joins TRBV12-3 or TRBV12-4 and TRBJ2-4; 7 bases fit TRBD1. The CDR3 has 13 residues. The V and J ends lost 6 bases and 6 bases, in that order; junction bases with no gene match: 5. The CDR3 sequence: CASRLRDRNIQYF. CDR3 sequence (DNA): TGTGCCAGCAGACTCCGGGACAGAAACATTCAGTACTTC.

This clonotype was seen many times. This chain uses TRBV10-3 with TRBJ1-5; weak D call: TRBD1 (6 bases). Trimming cost V 0 bases and J 4 bases, with 10 bases left between them. Per germline, CDR1 ENHRY and CDR2 SYGVKD. This CDR3 region has 15 residues. CDR3 coding DNA: TGTGCCATCAGTGAGTCGACAGGAACTAATCAGCCCCAGCATTTT. This encodes CAISESTGTNQPQHF.

This clonotype was recorded at least ten times. V gene TRBV7-9 combines with J gene TRBJ2-4; a weak D match, TRBD1 (6 bases). This CDR3 is 14 amino acids long. The germline gives CDR1 SEHNR, CDR2 FQNEAQ (reference sequence). Trimming shortened V by 3 bases and J by 1 base, and 7 bases separated the two germline ends. The CDR3 DNA reads TGTGCCAGCAGCTTTAGGGGGGCCAAAAACATTCAGTACTTC. Amino acid sequence: CASSFRGAKNIQYF.